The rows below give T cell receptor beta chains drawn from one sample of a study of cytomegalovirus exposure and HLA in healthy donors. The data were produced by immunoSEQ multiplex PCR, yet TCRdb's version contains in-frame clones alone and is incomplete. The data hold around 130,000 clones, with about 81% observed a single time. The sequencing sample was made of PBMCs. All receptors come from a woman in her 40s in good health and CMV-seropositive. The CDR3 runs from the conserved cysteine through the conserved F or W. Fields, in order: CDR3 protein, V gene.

CASRHYNSPLHF,TRBV5-1
CASSEVGTTRYNEQFF,TRBV2
CASVGRGARNIQYF,TRBV6-5
CASSTDGEILDISGYTF,TRBV2
CASSLGGPTNTGELFF,TRBV5-6
CASSPSYEQYF,TRBV7-8
CASSETGFFTDTQYF,TRBV6-1
CASSQDTANYGYTF,TRBV4-3
CASSYGHGNLNEQFF,TRBV6-5
CAWLDITRDGYTF,TRBV30
CATGTGENTEAFF,TRBV10-3
CASSPAARGINEQFF,TRBV9
CASSKEIGGPRGTQYF,TRBV7-9
CASSIGQSYEQYF,TRBV19
CASSQDRYGNTEAFF,TRBV4-3
CASSLDGTGGPTEAFF,TRBV5-1
CASSSQGANGANVLTF,TRBV5-1
CAWSGTMGGGNVLTF,TRBV30
CASSLVVSGANVLTF,TRBV5-5
CASSSSGRALTGELFF,TRBV2
CASSFLLQETQYF,TRBV13
CASSPKLATTHEQYF,TRBV10-1
CAWSVQGNQPQHF,TRBV30
CASSRQGLANYGYTF,TRBV6-5
CASSRTGEWIEKLFF,TRBV4-1
CASSLSQGDRETQYF,TRBV5-1
CASGAGGTDTQYF,TRBV6-5
CASSLAGGLSGNTIYF,TRBV5-6
CAISDRASEQYF,TRBV10-3
CASSQGVDRISYEQYF,TRBV4-3
CASSHVTTTAPKTHYGYTF,TRBV4-2
CASSLAQGIGTEAFF,TRBV7-9
CASSEIPAGPGNTIYF,TRBV10-2
CASSKGLIQETQYF,TRBV14
CATSREWGGQDNYGYTF,TRBV15
CAWSSLYEQYF,TRBV30
CASRPGTTNTEAFF,TRBV6-1
CAWSPIRANSPLHF,TRBV30
CAWDLSGGKNIQYF,TRBV30
CASLRTGLYEQYF,TRBV6-1
CASSEVNRGNSGANVLTF,TRBV6-4
CASRVRTRREETQYF,TRBV10-1
CSAERSQGETEAFF,TRBV29-1
CASGAGQAMGTIYF,TRBV6-1
CASSRDRSSGNTIYF,TRBV7-6
CASDFGTSGRLAYEQYF,TRBV7-8
CASQWDRVGNQPQHF,TRBV2
CASSDRESYGYTF,TRBV2
CAWSTGWQPQHF,TRBV30
CASSPEGGRGYEKLFF,TRBV27
CASSFSGDQETQYF,TRBV2
CASSFGLHGNEQFF,TRBV7-9
CASSIPNRGGTEAFF,TRBV19